The clone carrying this TCR beta chain came up once. Antigen specificity is unknown. This CDR3 has 15 amino acids. In germline, CDR1 is GTSNPN, CDR2 SVGIG (reference sequence). V gave up 1 base and J gave up 4 bases, with 17 bases separating them. The assay was immunoSEQ multiplex PCR, and TCRdb's table has in-frame clones only and misses some. The table records about 170,000 clones, about 90% of them present only once. The data belong to a study of cytomegalovirus exposure and HLA in healthy donors. General observations from the study: The listing of roughly 160 TCR beta chains classed them as cytomegalovirus-associated. Both high specificity and high sensitivity reportedly marked the classifier's diagnosis of cytomegalovirus status.

The sequenced sample was PBMCs. The rearrangement joins TRBV30 to TRBJ2-7, with D unclear. The sequence derives from a woman aged 18 to 35 in good health and CMV-seropositive. In nucleotides, the CDR3 is TGTGCCTGGAGTGCAGCCAGGATAATAGTGTACGAGCAGTACTTC. It translates to CAWSAARIIVYEQYF.